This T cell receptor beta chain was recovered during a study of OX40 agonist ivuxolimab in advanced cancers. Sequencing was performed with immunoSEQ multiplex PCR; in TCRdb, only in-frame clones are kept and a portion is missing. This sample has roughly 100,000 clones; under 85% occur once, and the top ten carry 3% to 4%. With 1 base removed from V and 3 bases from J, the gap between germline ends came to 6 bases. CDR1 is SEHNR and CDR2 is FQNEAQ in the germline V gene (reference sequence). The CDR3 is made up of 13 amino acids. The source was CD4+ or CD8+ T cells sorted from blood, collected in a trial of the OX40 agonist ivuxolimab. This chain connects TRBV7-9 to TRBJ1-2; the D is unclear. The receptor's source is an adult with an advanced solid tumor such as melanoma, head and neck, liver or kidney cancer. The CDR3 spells CASSLDRDYGYTF. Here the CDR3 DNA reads TGTGCCAGCAGCTTAGACAGAGACTATGGCTACACCTTC.